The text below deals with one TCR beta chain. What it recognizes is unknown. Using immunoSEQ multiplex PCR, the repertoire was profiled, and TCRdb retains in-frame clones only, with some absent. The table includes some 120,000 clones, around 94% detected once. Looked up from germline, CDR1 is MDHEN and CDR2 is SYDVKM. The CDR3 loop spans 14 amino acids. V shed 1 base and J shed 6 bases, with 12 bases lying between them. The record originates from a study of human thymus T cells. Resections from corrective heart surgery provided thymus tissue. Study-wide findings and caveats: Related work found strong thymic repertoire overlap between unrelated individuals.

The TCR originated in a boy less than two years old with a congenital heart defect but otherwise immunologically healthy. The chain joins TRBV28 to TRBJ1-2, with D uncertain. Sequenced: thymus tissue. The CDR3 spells CASSLSGDGHGYTF. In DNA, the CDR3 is TGTGCCAGCAGTTTATCCGGGGATGGCCATGGCTACACCTTC.